The clone carrying this TCR beta chain was recorded at least ten times. One junction end disagrees with the germline gene, perhaps due to a read error. The sample is drawn from a study of T cells in Graves' hyperthyroidism and ophthalmopathy. Germline V gene sequence: CDR1 SSHAT, CDR2 FNYEAQ (reference sequence). This CDR3 is built from 15 residues. RNA transcripts were the template for amplifying TCR beta CDR3 regions. The HTBI primer set was used in a first-round RT-PCR of the TCR CDR3. A single record per CDR3 protein comes from TCRdb applying MiXCR to the multiplex PCR reads. The repertoire holds about 290,000 distinct CDR3 sequences, with around 15% as singletons.

The sequencing input was blood. The TCR originated in a woman aged 40 to 50 with Graves' hyperthyroidism. The V and J genes are TRBV7-7 and TRBJ2-5; 13 nucleotides match TRBD2. The DNA for the CDR3 is TGTGCTAGCAGCCCCGGACTAGCGGGAGAGGGGACCCAGTACTTC. This encodes CASSPGLAGEGTQYF.